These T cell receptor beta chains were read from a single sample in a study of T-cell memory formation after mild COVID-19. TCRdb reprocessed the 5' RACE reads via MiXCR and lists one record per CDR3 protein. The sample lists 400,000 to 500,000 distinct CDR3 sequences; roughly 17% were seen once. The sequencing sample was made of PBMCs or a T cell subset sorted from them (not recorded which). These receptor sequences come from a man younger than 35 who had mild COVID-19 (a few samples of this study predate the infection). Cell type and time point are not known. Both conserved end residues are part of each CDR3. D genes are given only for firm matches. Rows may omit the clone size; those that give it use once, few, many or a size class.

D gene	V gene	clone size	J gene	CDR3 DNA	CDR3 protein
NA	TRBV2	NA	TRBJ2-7	TGTGCCAGCAGTCCCGGGCCTTTCCCCTACGAGCAGTACTTC	CASSPGPFPYEQYF
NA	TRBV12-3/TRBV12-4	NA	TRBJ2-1	TGTGCCAGCAGCGAGAGGGATGAGCAGTTCTTC	CASSERDEQFF
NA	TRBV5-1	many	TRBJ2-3	TGCGCCAGCAGCTCCCAAGGTCCGGCAGGAACGCAGTATTTT	CASSSQGPAGTQYF
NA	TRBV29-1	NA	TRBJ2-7	TGCAGCGTTGAGGGGGGCGCGATCAACGAGCAGTACTTC	CSVEGGAINEQYF
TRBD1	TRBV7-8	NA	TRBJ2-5	TGTGCCAGCAGCTCAGACAGGGCAGAGACCCAGTACTTC	CASSSDRAETQYF
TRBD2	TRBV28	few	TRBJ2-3	TGTGCCAGCAGTTCACCGGGGGGGAAGGATACGCAGTATTTT	CASSSPGGKDTQYF
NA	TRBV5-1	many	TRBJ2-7	TGCGCCAGCAGCTTGGTGACGGGCGTCTCCTACGAGCAGTACTTC	CASSLVTGVSYEQYF
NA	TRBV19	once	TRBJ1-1	TGTGCCAGTAGTTCTGGTTGGCGGGTGTCATCTTCTGTTACTGAAGCTTTCTTT	CASSSGWRVSSSVTEAFF
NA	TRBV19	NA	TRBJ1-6	TGTGCCAGTAGCCCGGGGCGTCTAGCGGGGTCACCCCTCCACTTT	CASSPGRLAGSPLHF
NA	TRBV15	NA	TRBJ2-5	TGTGCCACCAGCAGAGATAGGTTGGCTGCTGAGACCCAGTACTTC	CATSRDRLAAETQYF
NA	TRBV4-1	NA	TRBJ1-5	TGCGCCAGCAGCCAAGGGAAGGGAGGAAGCAATCAGCCCCAGCATTTT	CASSQGKGGSNQPQHF
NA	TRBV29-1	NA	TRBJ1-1	TGCAGCGCCGCCAGGCAGGGCGAGAACACTGAAGCTTTCTTT	CSAARQGENTEAFF
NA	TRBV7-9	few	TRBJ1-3	TGTGCCAGCAGCCCCCTCGCAGGACAAAGCATTTGGAGGGGAAACACCATATATTTT	CASSPLAGQSIWRGNTIYF
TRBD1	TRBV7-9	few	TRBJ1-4	TGTGCCAGCAGCTCGAGGACAGGGGGCAGGGAAGAAAAACTGTTTTTT	CASSSRTGGREEKLFF
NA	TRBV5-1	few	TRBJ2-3	TGCGCCAGCGGAAACCAGGGGTCAGATACGCAGTATTTT	CASGNQGSDTQYF
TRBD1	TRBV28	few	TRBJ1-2	TGTGCCAGCAGATCTATTCATACCGGGACAGGGGATGGCTATGGCTACACCTTC	CASRSIHTGTGDGYGYTF
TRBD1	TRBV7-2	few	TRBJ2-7	TGTGCCAGCAGCTTAGAGGGACAGGGGGCGTACGAGCAGTACTTC	CASSLEGQGAYEQYF
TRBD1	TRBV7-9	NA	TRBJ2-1	TGTGCCAGCAGCTTCCCTCGAGGGACAGGGAACTACAATGAGCAGTTCTTC	CASSFPRGTGNYNEQFF
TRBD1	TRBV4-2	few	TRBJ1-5	TGTGCCAGCAGCCTTACCGGGACAGCTAATCAGCCCCAGCATTTT	CASSLTGTANQPQHF
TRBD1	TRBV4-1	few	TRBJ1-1	TGCGCCAGCAGCCAAAGGACAGGGGCTAACACTGAAGCTTTCTTT	CASSQRTGANTEAFF
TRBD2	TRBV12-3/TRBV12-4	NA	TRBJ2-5	TGTGCCAGCAGTTCGGGGGGGGCAAAGACCCAGTACTTC	CASSSGGAKTQYF
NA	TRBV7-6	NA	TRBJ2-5	TGTGCCAGCAGCCCGATGCCGGGATGGGAGACCCAGTACTTC	CASSPMPGWETQYF
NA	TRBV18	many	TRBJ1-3	TGTGCCAGCTCACCTGAACAGGGCTCTGGAAACACCATATATTTT	CASSPEQGSGNTIYF
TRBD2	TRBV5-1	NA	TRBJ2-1	TGCGCCAGCAGCCCGAGGGGTAGCGGGGGGCCGGAGCAGTTCTTC	CASSPRGSGGPEQFF
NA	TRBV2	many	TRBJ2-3	TGTGCCAGCAGCGAAGGTTCAGATACGCAGTATTTT	CASSEGSDTQYF
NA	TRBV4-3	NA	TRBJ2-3	TGCGCCAGCAGCCCCAGGGAGGGGGCAGATACGCAGTATTTT	CASSPREGADTQYF
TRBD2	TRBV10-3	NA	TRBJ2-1	TGTGCCATCAGTGAAGTCCAGCGGGGCTCCAATGAGCAGTTCTTC	CAISEVQRGSNEQFF
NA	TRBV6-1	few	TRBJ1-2	TGTGCCAGCAGTGTAAGCCTGTTGGAATATGGCTACACCTTC	CASSVSLLEYGYTF
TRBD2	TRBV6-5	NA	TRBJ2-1	TGTGACAGCAGTTACCCGGGGGGAGAGCAGTTCTTC	CDSSYPGGEQFF
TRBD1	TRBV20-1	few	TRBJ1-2	TGCAGTGCGCTAATCCCGGGACAGGGAAGGGGTGGCTACACCTTC	CSALIPGQGRGGYTF
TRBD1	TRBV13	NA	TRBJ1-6	TGTGCCAGCAGCCCAGGACAGGGGGGACTCGCTCCCCTCCACTTT	CASSPGQGGLAPLHF
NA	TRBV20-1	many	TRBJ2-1	TGCGGAACTAGCAGTTACAATGAGCAGTTCTTC	CGTSSYNEQFF
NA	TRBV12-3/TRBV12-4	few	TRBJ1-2	TGTGCCAGCAGTTTCAGTACGGGCTCCGGCTACACCTTC	CASSFSTGSGYTF
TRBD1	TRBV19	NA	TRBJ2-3	TGTGCCAGTAGTTCACCCAGGACAGGGAACACAGATACGCAGTATTTT	CASSSPRTGNTDTQYF
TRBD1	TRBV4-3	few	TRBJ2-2	TGCGCCAGCAGCCCGACAGGGGTAGGCACCGGGGAGCTGTTTTTT	CASSPTGVGTGELFF
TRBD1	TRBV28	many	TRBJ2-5	TGTGCCAGCAGCCGTACAGGGGCCATAGAGACCCAGTACTTC	CASSRTGAIETQYF
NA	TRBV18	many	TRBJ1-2	TGTGCCAGCTCGCCGGTCGCCAGTAACTATGGCTACACCTTC	CASSPVASNYGYTF
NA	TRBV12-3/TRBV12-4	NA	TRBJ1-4	TGTGCCAGCAGCGATCCGGGAAAAGGGGCAACTAATGAAAAACTGTTTTTT	CASSDPGKGATNEKLFF
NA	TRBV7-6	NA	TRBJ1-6	TGTGCCAGCAGCGAGGGGATCGCGTATAATTCACCCCTCCACTTT	CASSEGIAYNSPLHF
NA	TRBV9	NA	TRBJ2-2	TGTGCCAGCAGCCCCGCCGGTGCCGGGGAGCTGTTTTTT	CASSPAGAGELFF
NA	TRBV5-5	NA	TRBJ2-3	TGTGCCAGCAGCTTCGGGGACACGAGCACAGATACGCAGTATTTT	CASSFGDTSTDTQYF
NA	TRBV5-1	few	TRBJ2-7	TGCGCCAGCAGCTGGGGGACGGACTCCTACGAGCAGTACTTC	CASSWGTDSYEQYF
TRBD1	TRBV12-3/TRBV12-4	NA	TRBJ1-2	TGTGCCAGCAGTTACAGGGGGCTGGGGTATGGCTACACCTTC	CASSYRGLGYGYTF
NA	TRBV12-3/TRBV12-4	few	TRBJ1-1	TGTGCCAGCAGTTTAGTCTCGCACACTGAAGCTTTCTTT	CASSLVSHTEAFF
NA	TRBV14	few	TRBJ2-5	TGTGCCAGCAGCCATCCCGGGGCGGGGATGATAGAGACCCAGTACTTC	CASSHPGAGMIETQYF
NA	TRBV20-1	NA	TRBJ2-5	TGCAGTGCTAGAGTGGGCAGGGCTCCTCAAGAGACCCAGTACTTC	CSARVGRAPQETQYF
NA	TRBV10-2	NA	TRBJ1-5	TGCGCCAGCAGCATACAGGGAAGGAGTCAGCCCCAGCATTTT	CASSIQGRSQPQHF
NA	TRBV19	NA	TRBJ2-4	TGTGCCAGTAGTTCCAAGACTAGGGCGGGAATTCAGTACTTC	CASSSKTRAGIQYF
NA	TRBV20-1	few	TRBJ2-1	TGCAGTGCTAGAGGGCGGACAGCCCGCAATGAGCAGTTCTTC	CSARGRTARNEQFF
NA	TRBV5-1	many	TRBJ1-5	TGCGCCAGCAGCTTGGACGGGGGAGACAATCAGCCCCAGCATTTT	CASSLDGGDNQPQHF
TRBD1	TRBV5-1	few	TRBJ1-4	TGCGCCAGCAGCCCGGGGACAGCAACTAATGAAAAACTGTTTTTT	CASSPGTATNEKLFF
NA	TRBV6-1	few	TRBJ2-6	TGTGCCAGCAGTGAAGGGCTGGGGGGGGCCAACGTCCTGACTTTC	CASSEGLGGANVLTF
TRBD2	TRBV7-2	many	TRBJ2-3	TGTGCCAGCAGTCTAGGGGTCTCAGCGGGGGCCGTCGATACGCAGTATTTT	CASSLGVSAGAVDTQYF
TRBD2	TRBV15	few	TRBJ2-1	TGTGCCACCAGCAGAGATCGAGGAACTAGCGCCGTGGGGGTAAGGTTCTTC	CATSRDRGTSAVGVRFF
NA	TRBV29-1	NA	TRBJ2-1	TGCAGCGTTGCGGACGGATCCTACAATGAGCAGTTCTTC	CSVADGSYNEQFF